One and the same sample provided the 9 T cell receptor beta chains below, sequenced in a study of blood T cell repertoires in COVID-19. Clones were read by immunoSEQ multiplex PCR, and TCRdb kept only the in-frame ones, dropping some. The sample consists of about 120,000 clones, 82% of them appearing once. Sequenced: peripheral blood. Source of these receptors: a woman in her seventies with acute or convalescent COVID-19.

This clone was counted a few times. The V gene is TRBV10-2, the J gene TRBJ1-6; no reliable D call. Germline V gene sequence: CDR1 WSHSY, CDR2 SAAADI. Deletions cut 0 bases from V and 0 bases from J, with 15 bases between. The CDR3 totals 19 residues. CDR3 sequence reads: CASSESASRGSSYNSPLHF. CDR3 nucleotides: TGCGCCAGCAGTGAGTCTGCATCAAGAGGGAGCTCCTATAATTCACCCCTCCACTTT.

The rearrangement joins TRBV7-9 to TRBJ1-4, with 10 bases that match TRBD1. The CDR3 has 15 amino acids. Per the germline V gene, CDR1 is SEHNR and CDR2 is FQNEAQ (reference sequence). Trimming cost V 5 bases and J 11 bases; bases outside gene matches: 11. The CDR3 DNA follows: TGTGCCAGCAGCCCCCTCCCGGGACAGGGGCTTAAACTGTTTTTT. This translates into CASSPLPGQGLKLFF. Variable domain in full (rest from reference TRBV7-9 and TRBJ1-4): DTGVSQNPRHKITKRGQNVTFRCDPISEHNRLYWYRQTLGQGPEFLTYFQNEAQLEKSRLLSDRFSAERPKGSFSTLEIQRTEQGDSAMYLCASSPLPGQGLKLFFGSGTQLSVL.

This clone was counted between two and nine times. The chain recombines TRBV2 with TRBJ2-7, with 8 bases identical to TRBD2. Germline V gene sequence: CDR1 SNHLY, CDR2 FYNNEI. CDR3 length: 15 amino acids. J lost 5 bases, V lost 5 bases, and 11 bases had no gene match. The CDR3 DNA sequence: TGTGCCAGCAGTTCCGGACTAGCCCAACCTAACGAGCAGTACTTC. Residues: CASSSGLAQPNEQYF.

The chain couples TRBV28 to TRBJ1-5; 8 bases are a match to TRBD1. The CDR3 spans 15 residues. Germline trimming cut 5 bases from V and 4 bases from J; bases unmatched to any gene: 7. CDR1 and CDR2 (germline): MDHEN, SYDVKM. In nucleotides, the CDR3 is TGTGCCAGCAGTCCTGGGGACAGGAGTAATCAGCCCCAGCATTTT. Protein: CASSPGDRSNQPQHF.

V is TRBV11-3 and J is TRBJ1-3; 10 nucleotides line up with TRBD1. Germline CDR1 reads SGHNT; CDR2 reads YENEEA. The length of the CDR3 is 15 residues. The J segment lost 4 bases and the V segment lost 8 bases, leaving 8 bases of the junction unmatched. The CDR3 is CASSGTGVPGNTIYF. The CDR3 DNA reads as TGTGCCAGCTCCGGGACAGGGGTACCCGGAAACACCATATATTTT.

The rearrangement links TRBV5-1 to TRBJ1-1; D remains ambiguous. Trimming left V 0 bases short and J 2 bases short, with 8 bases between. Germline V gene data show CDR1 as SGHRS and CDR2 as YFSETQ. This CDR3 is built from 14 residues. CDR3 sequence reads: CASSLAPGNTEAFF. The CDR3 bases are TGCGCCAGCAGCTTGGCTCCGGGAAACACTGAAGCTTTCTTT. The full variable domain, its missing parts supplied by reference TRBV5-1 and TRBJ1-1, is KAGVTQTPRYLIKTRGQQVTLSCSPISGHRSVSWYQQTPGQGLQFLFEYFSETQRNKGNFPGRFSGRQFSNSRSEMNVSTLELGDSALYLCASSLAPGNTEAFFGQGTRLTVV.

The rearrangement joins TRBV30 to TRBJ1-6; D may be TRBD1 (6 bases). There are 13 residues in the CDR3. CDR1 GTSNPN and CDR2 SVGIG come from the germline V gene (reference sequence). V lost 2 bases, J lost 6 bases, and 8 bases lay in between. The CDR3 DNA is TGTGCCTGGAGTACGGACAGTAATTCACCCCTCCACTTT. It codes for CAWSTDSNSPLHF.

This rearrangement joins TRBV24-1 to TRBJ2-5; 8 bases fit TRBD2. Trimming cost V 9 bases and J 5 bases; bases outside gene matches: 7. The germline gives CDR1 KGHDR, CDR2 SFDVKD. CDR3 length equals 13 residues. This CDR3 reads CATGAGGQETQYF. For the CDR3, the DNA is TGTGCCACCGGGGCGGGGGGCCAGGAGACCCAGTACTTC.

As DNA, the CDR3 is TGTGCCAGCTCCGACTCCCCGGGTCAGACCCAGTACTTC. This sequence encodes CASSDSPGQTQYF. The chain combines TRBV18 with TRBJ2-5; no definite D call. The CDR3 sequence is 13 residues long. V shed 6 bases and J shed 6 bases, with 14 bases lying between them. From germline, CDR1 is KGHSH and CDR2 LQKENI.